The text below deals with one TCR beta chain. Its antigen remains unidentified. Deletions cut 7 bases from V and 4 bases from J, with 11 bases between. This CDR3 contains 13 residues. The data belong to a study of Graves' ophthalmopathy and Graves' hyperthyroidism. Excluded were patients with other autoimmune diseases, uncontrolled infections, pregnancy or lactation. General study results and limits: An 81.08% specificity and 85% to 90% sensitivity were achieved by a 13-signature model that separated ophthalmopathy from stable hyperthyroidism.

From RNA, the CDR3 regions of TCR beta chains were amplified and sequenced. The library came from an HTBI-primed first-round RT-PCR and a second-round multiplex PCR. TCRdb recomputed calls from the multiplex PCR reads with MiXCR, one row per CDR3 protein. The sample holds 300,000 to 450,000 distinct CDR3 sequences, roughly a sixth seen once. The chain links TRBV12-3 or TRBV12-4 to TRBJ1-5; weak D call: TRBD1 (6 bases). Sequencing was carried out using peripheral blood. The TCR comes from an adult woman with stable Graves' hyperthyroidism. The CDR3 spells CASTSGQNQPQHF. As DNA, the CDR3 is TGTGCCAGCACCTCCGGACAGAATCAGCCCCAGCATTTT.